This is a list of T cell receptor beta chains from one sample in a study of blood T cell repertoires in COVID-19. Here immunoSEQ multiplex PCR was the method, and the copy in TCRdb shows in-frame clones only, minus some. The sample has roughly 190,000 clones; more than 75% are singletons. The specimen sequenced was peripheral blood. These receptors originate from a man younger than 35 with active or convalescent COVID-19. Both conserved end residues are part of each CDR3. Fields, in order: CDR3 protein, CDR3 DNA, D gene, clone size, J gene, V gene. D genes are given only for firm matches. Clone size is not always given. Where it is, it says once, few, many or a class for expanded clones.

CDR3aa: CASSVARLEEGEKLFF; CDR3nt: TGTGCCAGCAGCGTAGCCCGGTTGGAGGAGGGGGAAAAACTGTTTTTT; d_gene: NA; abundance: NA; j_gene: TRBJ1-4; v_gene: TRBV9
CDR3aa: CASSHERAGELFF; CDR3nt: TGCGCCAGCAGCCATGAGCGAGCCGGGGAGCTGTTTTTT; d_gene: NA; abundance: NA; j_gene: TRBJ2-2; v_gene: TRBV5-1
CDR3aa: CASSEGLAGHEQYF; CDR3nt: TGTGCCAGCAGCGAAGGACTAGCGGGCCACGAGCAGTACTTC; d_gene: NA; abundance: NA; j_gene: TRBJ2-7; v_gene: TRBV21-1
CDR3aa: CASSPSVAKSPLHF; CDR3nt: TGTGCCAGCAGCCCCTCGGTCGCAAAATCACCCCTCCACTTT; d_gene: NA; abundance: few; j_gene: TRBJ1-6; v_gene: TRBV3-1/TRBV3-2
CDR3aa: CASTPRGAHYNEQFF; CDR3nt: TGTGCCAGCACCCCCAGGGGGGCCCACTACAATGAGCAGTTCTTC; d_gene: NA; abundance: NA; j_gene: TRBJ2-1; v_gene: TRBV7-2
CDR3aa: CASSYRSDHQPQHF; CDR3nt: TGTGCCAGCAGTTACCGGAGCGACCATCAGCCCCAGCATTTT; d_gene: NA; abundance: NA; j_gene: TRBJ1-5; v_gene: TRBV6-5
CDR3aa: CASSITGSPVRNYGYTF; CDR3nt: TGTGCCAGTAGTATAACAGGGAGTCCTGTGAGGAACTATGGCTACACCTTC; d_gene: NA; abundance: NA; j_gene: TRBJ1-2; v_gene: TRBV19
CDR3aa: CASSMTGSTDTQYF; CDR3nt: TGTGCCAGCAGCATGACAGGTAGCACAGATACGCAGTATTTT; d_gene: NA; abundance: NA; j_gene: TRBJ2-3; v_gene: TRBV7-9
CDR3aa: CASKVGDYEQYF; CDR3nt: TGTGCCAGCAAGGTGGGCGACTACGAGCAGTACTTC; d_gene: NA; abundance: few; j_gene: TRBJ2-7; v_gene: TRBV6-6
CDR3aa: CASRLPWGQGASGYTF; CDR3nt: TGTGCCAGCAGGCTACCTTGGGGACAGGGGGCATCTGGCTACACCTTC; d_gene: TRBD1; abundance: NA; j_gene: TRBJ1-2; v_gene: TRBV2
CDR3aa: CASSSGQGTTGNTIYF; CDR3nt: TGTGCCAGCAGCTCAGGACAGGGGACTACTGGAAACACCATATATTTT; d_gene: TRBD1; abundance: NA; j_gene: TRBJ1-3; v_gene: TRBV7-2
CDR3aa: CASSLEQGFNTEAFF; CDR3nt: TGCGCCAGCAGCTTGGAACAGGGATTCAACACTGAAGCTTTCTTT; d_gene: NA; abundance: NA; j_gene: TRBJ1-1; v_gene: TRBV5-1
CDR3aa: CASSYGGQNTEAFF; CDR3nt: TGTGCCAGCAGTTACGGCGGACAGAACACTGAAGCTTTCTTT; d_gene: NA; abundance: NA; j_gene: TRBJ1-1; v_gene: TRBV6-5
CDR3aa: CASTPRWAPDGEKLFF; CDR3nt: TGTGCCAGTACACCTCGTTGGGCCCCCGATGGGGAAAAACTGTTTTTT; d_gene: NA; abundance: once; j_gene: TRBJ1-4; v_gene: TRBV19
CDR3aa: CASSPNRGSETQYF; CDR3nt: TGTGCCAGCAGTCCAAACAGGGGTTCGGAGACCCAGTACTTC; d_gene: TRBD1; abundance: NA; j_gene: TRBJ2-5; v_gene: TRBV2
CDR3aa: CASSPLGFSGADTQYF; CDR3nt: TGTGCCAGCAGCCCCCTCGGTTTTAGCGGGGCTGATACGCAGTATTTT; d_gene: TRBD2; abundance: NA; j_gene: TRBJ2-3; v_gene: TRBV3-1/TRBV3-2
CDR3aa: CASSLGGTGLLSYTF; CDR3nt: TGTGCCAGCAGCTTAGGAGGGACAGGGCTTCTAAGCTACACCTTC; d_gene: TRBD1; abundance: NA; j_gene: TRBJ1-2; v_gene: TRBV7-8
CDR3aa: CASIRSGANVLTF; CDR3nt: TGTGCCAGCATCCGCTCTGGGGCCAACGTCCTGACTTTC; d_gene: NA; abundance: NA; j_gene: TRBJ2-6; v_gene: TRBV2
CDR3aa: CASSPGQDNQPQHF; CDR3nt: TGTGCCAGCAGCCCGGGACAGGATAATCAGCCCCAGCATTTT; d_gene: TRBD1; abundance: NA; j_gene: TRBJ1-5; v_gene: TRBV27
CDR3aa: CATATGREGRTDTQYF; CDR3nt: TGTGCCACTGCTACGGGGCGGGAGGGCCGAACAGATACGCAGTATTTT; d_gene: TRBD2; abundance: NA; j_gene: TRBJ2-3; v_gene: TRBV9
CDR3aa: CASSPQGVRDSPLHF; CDR3nt: TGTGCCAGCAGTCCGCAGGGGGTTCGGGATTCACCCCTCCACTTT; d_gene: TRBD1; abundance: NA; j_gene: TRBJ1-6; v_gene: TRBV7-8
CDR3aa: CASSVSGYSNQPQHF; CDR3nt: TGTGCCAGCAGTGTAAGCGGATATAGCAATCAGCCCCAGCATTTT; d_gene: NA; abundance: NA; j_gene: TRBJ1-5; v_gene: TRBV2
CDR3aa: CASGYAPGSTYGYTF; CDR3nt: TGTGCCAGCGGATATGCCCCGGGATCAACTTATGGCTACACCTTC; d_gene: NA; abundance: few; j_gene: TRBJ1-2; v_gene: TRBV6-5
CDR3aa: CASSTTSGRVGEQYF; CDR3nt: TGTGCCAGCAGCACTACTAGCGGGAGGGTGGGAGAGCAGTACTTC; d_gene: TRBD2; abundance: NA; j_gene: TRBJ2-7; v_gene: TRBV7-2
CDR3aa: CASSPGGTSGSLNEQFF; CDR3nt: TGTGCCAGCAGCCCCGGAGGTACTAGCGGGAGTCTGAATGAGCAGTTCTTC; d_gene: TRBD2; abundance: NA; j_gene: TRBJ2-1; v_gene: TRBV7-7
CDR3aa: CASSDRSEGAGELFF; CDR3nt: TGTGCCAGCAGTGACAGGTCGGAAGGCGCCGGGGAGCTGTTTTTT; d_gene: NA; abundance: few; j_gene: TRBJ2-2; v_gene: TRBV2
CDR3aa: CASSPTSGSGTDTQYF; CDR3nt: TGTGCCAGCAGCCCAACAAGCGGGAGTGGCACAGATACGCAGTATTTT; d_gene: TRBD2; abundance: NA; j_gene: TRBJ2-3; v_gene: TRBV14
CDR3aa: CASSLLAGPTDTQYF; CDR3nt: TGTGCCAGCAGCTTGCTAGCGGGGCCCACAGATACGCAGTATTTT; d_gene: TRBD2; abundance: NA; j_gene: TRBJ2-3; v_gene: TRBV11-3
CDR3aa: CASSPRTGETQYF; CDR3nt: TGTGCCAGCAGCCCCAGGACAGGCGAGACCCAGTACTTC; d_gene: TRBD1; abundance: once; j_gene: TRBJ2-5; v_gene: TRBV7-6